These 7 T cell receptor beta chains were sequenced from one sample in a study of T and B cells in COVID-19 patients. From blood, roughly 250-550 ng of genomic DNA served as TRB template. TRB rearrangements were amplified by multiplex PCR with BIOMED2 TRB-A/B primers. TCRdb independently ran MiXCR on the multiplex PCR reads; one entry per CDR3 protein. The sample lists approximately 16,000 distinct CDR3 sequences, about 30% occurring once. Sequenced sample: blood. These receptors originate from a human donor who had recovered from COVID-19.

In its sample, this clonotype ranks as medium-sized. This chain joins TRBV19 and TRBJ1-6; TRBD1 aligns across 12 bases. This CDR3 has 17 amino acids. V lost 5 bases to trimming and J lost 13 bases; unmatched junction nucleotides: 15. Germline lookup yields CDR1 LNHDA and CDR2 SQIVND (reference sequence). The CDR3 DNA sequence: TGTGCCAGTAGTCCCACAGTCTTCCGGGACAGGGGGCTGCCCCTCCACTTT. It yields the protein CASSPTVFRDRGLPLHF.

The chain recombines TRBV12-3 or TRBV12-4 with TRBJ1-5, with unresolved D. The CDR3 is 14 residues long. Trimming shortened V by 7 bases and J by 0 bases, and 10 bases separated the two germline ends. CDR3 DNA sequence: TGTGCCAGCACAGGAGTCCATAGCAATCAGCCCCAGCATTTT. Its translation is CASTGVHSNQPQHF.

This chain links TRBV6-5 with TRBJ1-3; 9 positions agree with TRBD1. This CDR3 has 15 amino acids. The V segment lost 6 bases and the J segment 0 bases; nucleotides outside the gene matches: 3. Germline CDR1 is MNHEY and CDR2 is SVGAGI. Here the CDR3 reads CASRDRGLSGNTIYF. In DNA form, the CDR3 reads TGTGCCAGCAGGGACAGGGGCCTCTCTGGAAACACCATATATTTT.

The chain uses TRBV6-1 and TRBJ1-3; D not certain. The CDR3 spans 13 residues. V shed 8 bases and J shed 2 bases, with 10 bases lying between them. In germline, CDR1 is MNHNS, CDR2 SASEGT. CDR3 sequence reads: CASRVGAGNTIYF. The DNA of the CDR3 is TGTGCCAGCCGGGTCGGGGCTGGAAACACCATATATTTT.

Only a few counts were recorded for this clonotype. The chain carries TRBV28 and TRBJ2-2; TRBD1 might be the D (5 bases). This CDR3 region has 14 residues. V lost 7 bases, J lost 6 bases, and 15 bases lay in between. CDR1 is MDHEN, CDR2 SYDVKM, per germline. CDR3 in amino acids: CASTPDRFSGELFF. The CDR3 DNA sequence: TGTGCCAGCACTCCAGACAGATTTTCCGGGGAGCTGTTTTTT.

Only a few counts were recorded for this clonotype. The junction departs from germline at one end; a sequencing error may be responsible. This chain links TRBV6-5 with TRBJ1-1, with D unclear. The CDR3 spans 16 residues. Looked up from germline, CDR1 is MNHEY and CDR2 is SVGAGI. As DNA, the CDR3 is TGTGCCAGCAGTAACCCCTCACGACGGCTGAAAACTGAAGCTTTCTTT. Its translation is CASSNPSRRLKTEAFF.

Comment on this clonotype: This may arise from a read error, as a much more abundant clone is one base away. The V call is TRBV6-5, the J call TRBJ2-7; 8 bases match TRBD2. Germline-derived CDR1 and CDR2 are MNHEY and SVGAGI. The length of the CDR3 is 12 residues. CDR3 DNA: TGTGTGGTTAGCGGGGTAAACTACGAGCAGTACTTC. Translated: CVVSGVNYEQYF.